The rows below give T cell receptor beta chains drawn from one sample of a study of blood T cell repertoires in COVID-19. Repertoires were generated with immunoSEQ multiplex PCR, while TCRdb's copy carries only in-frame clones and drops some. The table has about 180,000 clones, around 87% seen once; the top ten hold under 3%. The sequencing sample was made of peripheral blood. These receptors were obtained from a woman aged 25 to 39 with active or convalescent COVID-19. Both conserved end residues are part of each CDR3. D genes are given only for firm matches. Some rows have no size entry. The others give once, few or many, or a class for an expanded clone.

V gene: TRBV7-9
D gene: NA
clone size: NA
J gene: TRBJ1-1
CDR3 protein: CASSLAGQTEAFF
CDR3 DNA: TGTGCCAGCAGCTTAGCGGGGCAGACAGAAGCTTTCTTT

V gene: TRBV10-1
D gene: NA
clone size: NA
J gene: TRBJ2-1
CDR3 protein: CASSESGGAAYNEQFF
CDR3 DNA: TGCGCCAGCAGTGAGTCTGGCGGAGCCGCTTACAATGAGCAGTTCTTC

V gene: TRBV2
D gene: NA
clone size: NA
J gene: TRBJ1-2
CDR3 protein: CASRGYGYTF
CDR3 DNA: TGTGCCAGCCGAGGGTATGGCTACACCTTC

V gene: TRBV28
D gene: NA
clone size: NA
J gene: TRBJ1-2
CDR3 protein: CASSLGTNNYGYTF
CDR3 DNA: TGTGCCAGCAGTTTGGGGACAAATAACTATGGCTACACCTTC

V gene: TRBV19
D gene: NA
clone size: NA
J gene: TRBJ2-3
CDR3 protein: CASSKLGSSTDTQYF
CDR3 DNA: TGTGCCAGTAGTAAATTGGGCAGCAGCACAGATACGCAGTATTTT

V gene: TRBV6-5
D gene: NA
clone size: NA
J gene: TRBJ1-2
CDR3 protein: CASSYSPTRGYYGYTF
CDR3 DNA: TGTGCCAGCAGTTACTCCCCTACAAGGGGTTACTATGGCTACACCTTC

V gene: TRBV11-2
D gene: TRBD1
clone size: NA
J gene: TRBJ2-5
CDR3 protein: CASSFGQGRQETQYF
CDR3 DNA: TGTGCCAGCAGCTTCGGACAGGGGCGCCAAGAGACCCAGTACTTC

V gene: TRBV30
D gene: NA
clone size: NA
J gene: TRBJ1-1
CDR3 protein: CAWAPGGHTEAFF
CDR3 DNA: TGTGCCTGGGCCCCGGGGGGGCACACTGAAGCTTTCTTT

V gene: TRBV2
D gene: TRBD1
clone size: NA
J gene: TRBJ1-5
CDR3 protein: CASSRRLTGVVYSNQPQHF
CDR3 DNA: TGTGCCAGCAGTAGACGTTTGACAGGGGTGGTATATAGCAATCAGCCCCAGCATTTT

V gene: TRBV2
D gene: NA
clone size: few
J gene: TRBJ1-5
CDR3 protein: CASNPEGGLYNQPQHF
CDR3 DNA: TGTGCCAGCAACCCTGAGGGGGGGCTGTACAATCAGCCCCAGCATTTT

V gene: TRBV19
D gene: TRBD1
clone size: NA
J gene: TRBJ1-1
CDR3 protein: CASWGQKFTEAFF
CDR3 DNA: TGTGCCAGTTGGGGACAGAAGTTTACTGAAGCTTTCTTT

V gene: TRBV6-5
D gene: NA
clone size: NA
J gene: TRBJ1-1
CDR3 protein: CASSYGRGTEAFF
CDR3 DNA: TGTGCCAGCAGTTACGGCCGGGGTACTGAAGCTTTCTTT

V gene: TRBV2
D gene: NA
clone size: once
J gene: TRBJ1-1
CDR3 protein: CASLIGGDTEAFF
CDR3 DNA: TGTGCCAGTCTAATAGGGGGGGACACTGAAGCTTTCTTT

V gene: TRBV5-1
D gene: TRBD1
clone size: few
J gene: TRBJ2-1
CDR3 protein: CASSKDRVGSYNEQFF
CDR3 DNA: TGCGCCAGCAGCAAGGACAGGGTAGGCTCCTACAATGAGCAGTTCTTC

V gene: TRBV4-1
D gene: NA
clone size: NA
J gene: TRBJ2-1
CDR3 protein: CASSQDPRAFGDYNEQFF
CDR3 DNA: TGCGCCAGCAGCCAAGATCCGAGGGCGTTCGGGGACTACAATGAGCAGTTCTTC

V gene: TRBV7-9
D gene: NA
clone size: NA
J gene: TRBJ2-7
CDR3 protein: CASSLDREAHEQYF
CDR3 DNA: TGTGCCAGCAGCTTAGACAGGGAAGCACACGAGCAGTACTTC

V gene: TRBV7-8
D gene: TRBD1
clone size: NA
J gene: TRBJ1-1
CDR3 protein: CASSLPRGRGHTEAFF
CDR3 DNA: TGTGCCAGCAGCTTACCTAGGGGGCGCGGGCACACTGAAGCTTTCTTT

V gene: TRBV28
D gene: NA
clone size: NA
J gene: TRBJ1-3
CDR3 protein: CASSLVGGPSGNTIYF
CDR3 DNA: TGTGCCAGCAGTTTAGTTGGGGGCCCTTCTGGAAACACCATATATTTT

V gene: TRBV6-5
D gene: TRBD1
clone size: NA
J gene: TRBJ2-7
CDR3 protein: CASNLSPGQGNEQYF
CDR3 DNA: TGTGCCAGCAATCTATCACCGGGACAGGGGAACGAGCAGTACTTC

V gene: TRBV15
D gene: TRBD1
clone size: NA
J gene: TRBJ1-2
CDR3 protein: CATSRDRGGYYGYTF
CDR3 DNA: TGTGCCACCAGCAGAGATAGAGGGGGCTACTATGGCTACACCTTC

V gene: TRBV6-1
D gene: NA
clone size: NA
J gene: TRBJ2-5
CDR3 protein: CASSEGQGRQETQYF
CDR3 DNA: TGTGCCAGCAGTGAAGGCCAGGGAAGACAAGAGACCCAGTACTTC

V gene: TRBV5-5
D gene: NA
clone size: once
J gene: TRBJ2-2
CDR3 protein: CASSLVRVPGELFF
CDR3 DNA: TGTGCCAGCAGCTTGGTCAGGGTCCCCGGGGAGCTGTTTTTT

V gene: TRBV21-1
D gene: NA
clone size: NA
J gene: TRBJ2-5
CDR3 protein: CASSRPSLDQETQYF
CDR3 DNA: TGTGCCAGCAGTCGCCCTAGCCTCGATCAAGAGACCCAGTACTTC